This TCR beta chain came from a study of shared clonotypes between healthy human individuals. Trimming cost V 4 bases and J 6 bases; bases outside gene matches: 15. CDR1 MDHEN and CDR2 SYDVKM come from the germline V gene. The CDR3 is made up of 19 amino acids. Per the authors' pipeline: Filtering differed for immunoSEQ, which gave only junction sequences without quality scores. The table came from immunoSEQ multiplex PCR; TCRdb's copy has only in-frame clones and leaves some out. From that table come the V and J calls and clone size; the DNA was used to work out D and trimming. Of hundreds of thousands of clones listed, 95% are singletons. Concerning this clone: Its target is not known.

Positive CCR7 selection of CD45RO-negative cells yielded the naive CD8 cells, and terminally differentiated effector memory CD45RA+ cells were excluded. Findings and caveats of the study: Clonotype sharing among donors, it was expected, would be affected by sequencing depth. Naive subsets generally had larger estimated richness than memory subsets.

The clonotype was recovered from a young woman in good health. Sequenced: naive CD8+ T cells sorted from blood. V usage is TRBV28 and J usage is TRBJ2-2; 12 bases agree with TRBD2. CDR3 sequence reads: CASSSHLETSGSLPGELFF. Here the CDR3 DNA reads TGTGCCAGCAGTTCCCACCTCGAGACTAGCGGGAGTCTCCCCGGGGAGCTGTTTTTT.